Listed here are 20 T cell receptor beta chains from one sample, sequenced in a study of CD8 T cells in Susac syndrome. Random hexamers were used to reverse transcribe the RNA input (about 0.5 to 1 ug). TCRdb re-called the immunoSEQ multiplex PCR reads through MiXCR, storing one row per CDR3 protein. The sample consists of fewer than 250,000 distinct CDR3 sequences, 90% to 95% of them appearing once. Sequenced sample: CD4+ T cells from PBMCs. Every receptor here comes from a human donor in good health.

V usage is TRBV9 and J usage is TRBJ1-3; no firm D call. This CDR3 region has 15 residues. Trimming removed 1 base at V and 4 bases at J, with 12 bases between. The germline CDR1 and CDR2 sequences are SGDLS and YYNGEE. CDR3 in amino acids: CASSVSLTVGNTIYF. DNA for the CDR3: TGTGCCAGCAGCGTAAGTCTGACGGTAGGAAACACCATATATTTT.

The rearrangement links TRBV6-2 or TRBV6-3 to TRBJ1-1; D call uncertain. The germline CDR1 and CDR2 sequences are MNHEY and SVGEGT. The CDR3 contains 16 residues. Trimming removed 8 bases from V and 4 bases from J, with 23 bases in between. CDR3 amino acids: CASARLEPTRGTEAFF. The CDR3 coding sequence is TGTGCCAGCGCCCGCCTGGAACCTACCCGGGGCACTGAAGCTTTCTTT.

The rearrangement joins TRBV3-1 to TRBJ1-6, with a possible D match to TRBD1 (6 bases). Trimming shortened V by 1 base and J by 6 bases, and 7 bases separated the two germline ends. CDR3 length: 14 residues. Germline CDR1 is LGHDT and CDR2 is YNNKEL (reference sequence). CDR3: CASSQGQANSPLHF. CDR3 DNA sequence: TGTGCCAGCAGCCAAGGACAGGCTAATTCACCCCTCCACTTT.

CDR3 sequence reads: CASSETRFIGELFF. Here the CDR3 DNA reads TGTGCCAGCAGTGAAACTAGGTTCATCGGGGAGCTGTTTTTT. The rearrangement links TRBV2 to TRBJ2-2; possibly TRBD2 for D (5 bases). The V end was cut by 2 bases, the J end by 7 bases, with 11 bases between. The CDR3 is made up of 14 amino acids. CDR1 and CDR2 from the germline V gene are SNHLY and FYNNEI.

The chain has TRBV6-5 and TRBJ2-3; the match to TRBD2 covers 13 bases. This CDR3 spans 17 amino acids. The trim removed 3 bases at V and 2 bases at J, leaving 5 bases unmatched. In germline, CDR1 is MNHEY, CDR2 SVGAGI. The CDR3 DNA sequence: TGTGCCAGCAGTTATTCGGGACTAGCGGGGAACACAGATACGCAGTATTTT. This encodes CASSYSGLAGNTDTQYF.

As DNA, the CDR3 is TGTGCCAGCAAAAGTACCTCGAGGGCCCTCCACTTT. As protein: CASKSTSRALHF. The chain links TRBV27 to TRBJ1-6, with D unclear. Germline V gene lookup returns CDR1 MNHEY and CDR2 SMNVEV (reference sequence). The V end was cut by 7 bases, the J end by 14 bases, with 15 bases between. The CDR3 totals 12 residues.

Only a few counts were recorded for this clonotype. The chain is built from TRBV6-5 and TRBJ2-5; D ambiguous. This CDR3 is built from 13 residues. Germline V gene sequence: CDR1 MNHEY, CDR2 SVGAGI. V lost 1 base and J lost 5, with 8 bases in between. CDR3 in amino acids: CASSYFVGETQYF. The CDR3 nucleotides are TGTGCCAGCAGTTACTTTGTGGGCGAGACCCAGTACTTC.

In its sample, this clonotype was seen once. As DNA, the CDR3 is TGTGCCAGCAGGACGGAATTAATCCACACTGAAGCTTTCTTT. Residues: CASRTELIHTEAFF. The chain joins TRBV6-2 or TRBV6-3 to TRBJ1-1, with D hard to call. The CDR3 length is 14 residues. Germline lookup yields CDR1 MNHEY and CDR2 SVGEGT. Trimming stripped 6 bases from V and 3 bases from J, with 14 bases between.

In regard to this clonotype: At one end the junction does not follow the germline gene, possibly because of a read error. The V call is TRBV7-2, the J call TRBJ1-5; unclear D gene. This CDR3 comprises 14 residues. Germline loops: CDR1 SGHTA, CDR2 FQGNSA. CDR3 amino acids: CASSSPGSDQPQHF. The CDR3 region has the DNA TGTGCCAGCAGCTCCCCCGGTAGCGATCAGCCCCAGCATTTT.

V and J are TRBV19 and TRBJ2-1, with 10 bases matching TRBD1. CDR3 length equals 12 residues. The junction had 5 bases not matched to a gene; V was cut back by 9 bases and J by 9 bases. Germline V gene sequence: CDR1 LNHDA, CDR2 SQIVND (reference sequence). This chain's CDR3 is CASRDRGREQFF. Here the CDR3 DNA reads TGTGCCAGCCGAGACAGGGGGCGTGAGCAGTTCTTC.

The chain is built from TRBV7-9 and TRBJ2-5; the D gene is possibly TRBD1 (5 bases). The CDR3 is 16 amino acids. CDR1 is SEHNR and CDR2 is FQNEAQ in the germline V gene (reference sequence). The V and J ends lost 1 base and 3 bases respectively, with 15 bases between them. The DNA for the CDR3 is TGTGCCAGCAGCTTAGGGGGCCCGATTCAGGAAGAGACCCAGTACTTC. Translation: CASSLGGPIQEETQYF.

The chain combines TRBV3-1 with TRBJ2-1; 11 nucleotides align to TRBD2. The germline CDR1 and CDR2 sequences are LGHDT and YNNKEL (reference sequence). The J segment lost 9 bases and the V segment lost 5 bases, leaving 9 bases of the junction unmatched. The CDR3 covers 15 residues. DNA of the CDR3: TGTGCCAGCAGCACCCGGGCTAGCGGGGGGACTGAGCAGTTCTTC. Protein sequence: CASSTRASGGTEQFF.

The chain links TRBV5-1 to TRBJ1-4, with TRBD1 matching 7 bases. The CDR3 covers 15 residues. Trimming took 0 bases from V and 8 from J; bases not matched to a gene: 7. Germline V CDR1 and CDR2: SGHRS, YFSETQ. The CDR3 loop is CASSLVAGGAEKLFF. The DNA for the CDR3 is TGCGCCAGCAGCTTGGTGGCAGGGGGTGCGGAAAAACTGTTTTTT.

V gene TRBV28 combines with J gene TRBJ1-4; TRBD1 might be the D (6 bases). The CDR3 loop spans 16 amino acids. Germline V lookup: CDR1 MDHEN, CDR2 SYDVKM. V gave up 5 bases and J gave up 7 bases, with 20 bases separating them. The CDR3 loop reads CASSQPSGVGVEKLFF. The CDR3 coding sequence is TGTGCCAGCAGTCAACCATCAGGGGTCGGCGTTGAAAAACTGTTTTTT.

The gene calls are TRBV4-1 and TRBJ1-4; possible D gene TRBD1, 6 bases. The CDR3 length is 15 residues. CDR1 MGHRA and CDR2 YSYEKL come from the germline V gene. Trimming took off 0 bases at V and 11 bases at J, with 16 bases between the two ends. The CDR3 region is CASSQDYTQGRKLFF. CDR3 DNA sequence: TGCGCCAGCAGCCAAGACTATACGCAGGGGCGGAAACTGTTTTTT.

The genes are TRBV29-1 and TRBJ1-5, with unresolved D. Germline assignment: CDR1 SQVTM and CDR2 ANQGSEA. Trimming removed 5 bases from V and 1 base from J, with 9 bases in between. This CDR3 is built from 13 residues. CDR3 sequence reads: CSVSTSSNQPQHF. The DNA for the CDR3 is TGCAGCGTTTCCACCTCGAGCAATCAGCCCCAGCATTTT. The full variable domain, with the rest looked up from reference TRBV29-1 and TRBJ1-5, is SAVISQKPSRDICQRGTSLTIQCQVDSQVTMMFWYRQQPGQSLTLIATANQGSEATYESGFVIDKFPISRPNLTFSTLTVSNMSPEDSSIYLCSVSTSSNQPQHFGDGTRLSIL.

The V and J genes are TRBV4-1 and TRBJ2-1, with 11 positions matching TRBD1. The junction had 5 bases not matched to a gene; V was cut back by 0 bases and J by 7 bases. The CDR3 contains 16 residues. Germline values: CDR1 MGHRA, CDR2 YSYEKL. This chain's CDR3 is CASSQDGQGANNEQFF. The DNA for the CDR3 is TGCGCCAGCAGCCAAGATGGACAGGGGGCCAATAATGAGCAGTTCTTC.

This clonotype was counted once. V gene TRBV3-1 combines with J gene TRBJ1-1; 9 bases are a match to TRBD1. Germline V gene lookup returns CDR1 LGHDT and CDR2 YNNKEL (reference sequence). The V and J ends lost 2 bases and 10 bases, in that order; junction bases with no gene match: 5. This CDR3 spans 13 amino acids. CDR3 in DNA: TGTGCCAGCAGCCAAAGACAGGGGGTAGGAGCTTTCTTT. Translating gives CASSQRQGVGAFF.

V gene TRBV15 combines with J gene TRBJ2-5, with D possibly being TRBD2 (7 bases). There are 14 residues in the CDR3. V gave up 6 bases and J gave up 2 bases, with 13 bases separating them. Germline V CDR1 and CDR2: LNHNV, YYDKDF (reference sequence). CDR3 in DNA: TGTGCCACCAGAGGGGGGGCGCGTCAAGAGACCCAGTACTTC. Translating it yields CATRGGARQETQYF.

Of note for this clonotype: A read error may account for a junction end that differs from germline. The chain joins TRBV9 to TRBJ2-1, with 7 bases lining up with TRBD2. Germline V lookup: CDR1 SGDLS, CDR2 YYNGEE. This CDR3 contains 18 residues. CDR3 amino acids: CASSVGPPGEGSHNEQFF. CDR3 nucleotides: TGTGCCAGCAGCGTAGGACCCCCGGGGGAGGGCTCCCACAATGAGCAGTTCTTC.